This TCR beta chain was captured in a study of blood T cell repertoires in COVID-19. Across the study: PBMCs, B-cell-depleted T cells, or T cells provided the cDNA or gDNA that made up the material.

Method: immunoSEQ multiplex PCR; TCRdb's copy keeps in-frame clones and lacks some. The sample holds around 700,000 clones, 70% to 90% seen once. Germline loops: CDR1 MNHEY, CDR2 SMNVEV (reference sequence). CDR3 length: 13 amino acids. The V end was cut by 5 bases, the J end by 5 bases, with 12 bases between. A single count supports this clone. The V gene is TRBV27, the J gene TRBJ1-2, with D possibly matching TRBD1 (5 bases). This TCR was recovered from a woman aged 18-29 years with acute or convalescent COVID-19. The sequencing sample was made of peripheral blood. The CDR3 reads CASSTRGGYGYTF. As DNA, the CDR3 is TGTGCCAGCAGTACTCGGGGGGGGTATGGCTACACCTTC.